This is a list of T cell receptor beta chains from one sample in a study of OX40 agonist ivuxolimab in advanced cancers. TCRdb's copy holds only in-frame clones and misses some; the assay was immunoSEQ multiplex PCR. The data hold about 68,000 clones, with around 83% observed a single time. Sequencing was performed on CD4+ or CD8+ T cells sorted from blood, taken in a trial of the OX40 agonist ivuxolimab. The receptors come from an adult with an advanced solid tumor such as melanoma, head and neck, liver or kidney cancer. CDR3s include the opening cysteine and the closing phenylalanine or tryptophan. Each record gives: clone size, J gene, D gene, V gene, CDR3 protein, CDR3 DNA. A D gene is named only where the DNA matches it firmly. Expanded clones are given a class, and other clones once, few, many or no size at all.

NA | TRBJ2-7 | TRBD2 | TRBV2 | CASVRTRTPGGQYF | TGTGCCAGCGTCAGGACCAGGACGCCGGGGGGGCAGTACTTC
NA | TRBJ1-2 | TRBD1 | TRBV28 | CASRIGGANYGYTF | TGTGCCAGCAGAATAGGGGGCGCTAACTATGGCTACACCTTC
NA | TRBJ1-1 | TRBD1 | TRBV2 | CASTKEGTGGLKAFF | TGTGCCAGCACCAAAGAAGGGACAGGGGGCTTAAAAGCTTTCTTT
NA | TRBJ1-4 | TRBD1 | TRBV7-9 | CASSLAETGNEKLFF | TGTGCCAGCAGCTTAGCTGAGACAGGGAATGAAAAACTGTTTTTT
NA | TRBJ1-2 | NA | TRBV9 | CASSVALDPYGYTF | TGTGCCAGCAGCGTAGCTCTGGACCCCTATGGCTACACCTTC
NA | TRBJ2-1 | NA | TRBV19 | CASSGAAQYNEQFF | TGTGCCAGTAGTGGGGCGGCGCAATACAATGAGCAGTTCTTC
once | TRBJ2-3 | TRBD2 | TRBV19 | CASSIGEGVNTQYF | TGTGCCAGTAGTATAGGGGAGGGTGTGAATACGCAGTATTTT
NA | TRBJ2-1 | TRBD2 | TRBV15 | CATSRELAGDHEQFF | TGTGCCACCAGCAGAGAACTAGCGGGAGATCATGAGCAGTTCTTC
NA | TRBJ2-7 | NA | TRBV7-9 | CASSLALYEQYF | TGTGCCAGCAGCTTAGCGCTCTACGAGCAGTACTTC
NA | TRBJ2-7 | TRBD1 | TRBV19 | CASRPGTGSSYEQYF | TGTGCCAGTAGACCTGGGACAGGGAGCTCCTACGAGCAGTACTTC
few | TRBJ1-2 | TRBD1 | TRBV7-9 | CASSFGDRNYGYTF | TGTGCCAGCAGCTTTGGGGACAGGAACTATGGCTACACCTTC
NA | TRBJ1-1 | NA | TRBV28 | CASSFKDWNTEAFF | TGTGCCAGCAGTTTTAAGGACTGGAACACTGAAGCTTTCTTT
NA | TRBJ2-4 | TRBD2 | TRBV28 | CASSPSGSSNIQYF | TGTGCCAGCAGCCCTAGCGGATCCTCAAACATTCAGTACTTC
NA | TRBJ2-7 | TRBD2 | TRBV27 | CASSPSEGSGSSYEQYF | TGTGCCAGCAGTCCATCAGAGGGTAGCGGGAGCTCCTACGAGCAGTACTTC
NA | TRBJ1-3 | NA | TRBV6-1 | CASRGQGQLNTIYF | TGTGCCAGCAGGGGGCAAGGACAGCTAAACACCATATATTTT
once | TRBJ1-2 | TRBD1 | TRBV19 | CASSRGQGGYGYTF | TGTGCCAGTAGTAGGGGACAGGGTGGATATGGCTACACCTTC